Below are 27 T cell receptor beta chains sequenced from a single sample in a study of T cell therapy product for transplant patients. Some clones are missing from TCRdb's copy, which holds only in-frame ones; the method was immunoSEQ multiplex PCR. Here the sample spans 1,000 or so clones, 46% being singletons. Label interpretation: 15 to 25 nM rapamycin added during CMV-specific T-cell product expansion (Rapa-TCP). This label denotes: CMVpp65/IE-1-reactive T cells enriched by IFNgamma capture and expanded in vitro. Stimulation lasted around 6 hours, using overlapping CMV pp65 and IE-1 peptide pools at about 0.5 ug/ml each. After CMV stimulation, cells secreting IFNgamma were enriched by positive selection. For over 20 days, enriched IFNgamma+ cells were expanded with irradiated autologous feeders and either IL-7/IL-15 or IL-2. No antigens are known for them. The sample comprised a sorted cell population cultured from PBMCs. The origin of the receptors is an adult in good health.

The chain links TRBV5-4 to TRBJ2-7; no reliable D call. This CDR3 has 11 amino acids. Germline V gene data show CDR1 as SGHNT and CDR2 as YYREEE (reference sequence). Trimming pared 7 bases from V and 0 bases from J, leaving 5 bases between. For the CDR3, the DNA is TGTGCCAGCCTTAGCTCCTACGAGCAGTACTTC. Amino acid sequence: CASLSSYEQYF.

By share of the sample, this clone is medium-sized. The chain joins TRBV10-1 to TRBJ1-1; 7 bases are a match to TRBD1. Germline lookup yields CDR1 WNHNN and CDR2 SYGVQD (reference sequence). The junction had 8 bases not matched to a gene; V was cut back by 7 bases and J by 6 bases. The CDR3 is 13 amino acids. The DNA for the CDR3 is TGCGCCAGCACTCCGGGACAGACCCCTGAAGCTTTCTTT. Its translation is CASTPGQTPEAFF.

In regard to this clone: A much larger clone differs by one base, so this may be a read error. Other DNA sequences in this specimen translate into the identical CDR3. The chain employs TRBV11-2 and TRBJ1-3; D is undetermined. The CDR3 loop spans 15 amino acids. Germline CDR1 and CDR2: SGHAT and FQNNGV. Trimming cost V 0 bases and J 1 base, with 7 bases left between them. The CDR3 coding sequence is TGTGCCAGCAGCTTAGAGGCGGTTTCTGGAAACACCATATATTTT. Amino acid sequence: CASSLEAVSGNTIYF.

This clone was counted only a few times. The chain uses TRBV19 and TRBJ1-1, with D uncertain. The CDR3 totals 13 residues. Trimming took 4 bases from V and 0 from J, leaving 6 bases between them. Germline lookup yields CDR1 LNHDA and CDR2 SQIVND (reference sequence). The CDR3 is CASSTTMNTEAFF. The CDR3 DNA follows: TGTGCCAGTAGTACTACAATGAACACTGAAGCTTTCTTT.

The chain uses TRBV19 and TRBJ1-1; D possibly corresponds to TRBD1 (5 bases). Germline lookup yields CDR1 LNHDA and CDR2 SQIVND (reference sequence). Trimming cost V 3 bases and J 4 bases, with 9 bases left between them. CDR3 length: 13 amino acids. This CDR3 reads CASSIGTLTEAFF. CDR3 DNA: TGTGCCAGTAGTATCGGGACCCTCACTGAAGCTTTCTTT.

This clone is labeled as medium-sized. The chain carries TRBV7-2 and TRBJ2-5; tentatively, D is TRBD1 (5 bases). The CDR3 sequence is 15 residues long. The V end was cut by 2 bases, the J end by 2 bases, with 12 bases between. Germline lookup yields CDR1 SGHTA and CDR2 FQGNSA. CDR3 sequence reads: CASSLKLPGQETQYF. CDR3 in DNA: TGTGCCAGCAGCTTAAAGCTGCCAGGGCAAGAGACCCAGTACTTC.

CDR3 loop: CASSFAEAFF. The CDR3 region has the DNA TGTGCCAGCAGCTTCGCTGAAGCTTTCTTT. The chain recombines TRBV11-2 with TRBJ1-1; no clear D gene. The CDR3 contains 10 residues. Trimming pared 3 bases from V and 6 bases from J, leaving 2 bases between. The germline CDR1 and CDR2 sequences are SGHAT and FQNNGV.

V and J are TRBV7-2 and TRBJ2-3; no firm D call. The ends were cut back, 5 bases at V and 4 bases at J, with 7 bases in the middle. The CDR3 is 12 residues long. Germline CDR1 reads SGHTA; CDR2 reads FQGNSA. CDR3: CASSPTPDTQYF. CDR3 coding DNA: TGTGCCAGCAGCCCGACCCCAGATACGCAGTATTTT.

J is TRBJ2-3 and V is TRBV4-2, with TRBD2 matching over 8 bases. J gave up 2 bases and V 0 bases, and 16 bases lay outside the gene matches. The germline V gene encodes CDR1 LGHNA and CDR2 YNFKEQ. This CDR3 has 20 residues. The CDR3 here is CASSQEARVRAGAPTDTQYF. The DNA for the CDR3 is TGTGCCAGCAGCCAAGAGGCGCGAGTTAGAGCGGGGGCCCCCACAGATACGCAGTATTTT.

The J gene is TRBJ2-1, the V gene TRBV28; 8 bases line up with TRBD1. The CDR3 has 15 residues. V lost 5 bases, J lost 3 bases, and 6 bases stayed unmatched. Germline V gene sequence: CDR1 MDHEN, CDR2 SYDVKM. The DNA for the CDR3 is TGTGCCAGCAGTACGGACAGGGCTGGCTACAATGAGCAGTTCTTC. Translation: CASSTDRAGYNEQFF.

The chain carries TRBV7-2 and TRBJ2-7; 9 bases line up with TRBD2. Germline V CDR1 and CDR2: SGHTA, FQGNSA. The CDR3 covers 14 residues. After removal of 2 bases from V and 4 bases from J, the junction contained 3 bases not matched to a gene. The CDR3 sequence: CASSLSSGEYEQYF. The CDR3 DNA reads as TGTGCCAGCAGCTTATCTAGCGGGGAGTACGAGCAGTACTTC.

The chain uses TRBV20-1 and TRBJ2-5; no reliable D call. With 2 bases removed from V and 7 bases from J, the gap between germline ends came to 8 bases. Germline V gives CDR1 DFQATT, CDR2 SNEGSKA (reference sequence). This CDR3 has 11 residues. The CDR3 loop reads CSARTPGTQYF. The CDR3 region has the DNA TGCAGTGCTAGAACACCCGGGACCCAGTACTTC.

CDR3 bases: TGTGCCAGCAGTGGAGTAGCGGGGGGGCACGCAGATACGCAGTATTTT. Protein: CASSGVAGGHADTQYF. The V and J genes are TRBV6-1 and TRBJ2-3; the match to TRBD2 covers 11 bases. CDR1 MNHNS and CDR2 SASEGT come from the germline V gene. With 4 bases clipped from V and 4 bases from J, the junction kept 7 bases outside the gene matches. This CDR3 contains 16 residues.

The rearrangement links TRBV7-9 to TRBJ2-5; D remains ambiguous. Per germline, CDR1 SEHNR and CDR2 FQNEAQ (reference sequence). V was pared by 0 bases and J by 4 bases, with 9 bases between. The CDR3 sequence is 14 residues long. Here the CDR3 reads CASSLAREIETQYF. CDR3 sequence (DNA): TGTGCCAGCAGCTTAGCCAGAGAAATAGAGACCCAGTACTTC. Filled out from reference TRBV7-9 and TRBJ2-5, the complete variable domain reads DTGVSQNPRHKITKRGQNVTFRCDPISEHNRLYWYRQTLGQGPEFLTYFQNEAQLEKSRLLSDRFSAERPKGSFSTLEIQRTEQGDSAMYLCASSLAREIETQYFGPGTRLLVL.

The rearrangement uses TRBV4-3 and TRBJ2-2, with 9 bases aligning to TRBD2. Germline trimming cut 0 bases from V and 4 bases from J; bases unmatched to any gene: 3. CDR3 length: 16 residues. Germline V gives CDR1 LGHNA, CDR2 YSLEER. This CDR3 reads CASSQERRGGTGELFF. CDR3 bases: TGCGCCAGCAGCCAAGAGCGGCGGGGGGGCACCGGGGAGCTGTTTTTT.

This clone has only a few counts. The chain is built from TRBV10-3 and TRBJ2-7; 12 positions match TRBD1. The CDR3 length is 16 residues. After removal of 2 bases from V and 6 bases from J, the junction contained 8 bases not matched to a gene. CDR1 and CDR2 from the germline V gene are ENHRY and SYGVKD. The CDR3 loop reads CAISEIRDRGPSEQYF. The CDR3, as DNA: TGTGCCATCAGTGAGATCCGGGACAGGGGGCCTAGCGAGCAGTACTTC.

J is TRBJ1-2 and V is TRBV7-9; no clear D. V gave up 5 bases and J gave up 4 bases, with 14 bases separating them. The CDR3 sequence is 14 residues long. Germline lookup yields CDR1 SEHNR and CDR2 FQNEAQ (reference sequence). CDR3: CASSLDGFSYGYTF. The CDR3, as DNA: TGTGCCAGCAGCCTCGATGGTTTTAGCTATGGCTACACCTTC.

This chain connects TRBV6-6 to TRBJ2-7; 10 bases agree with TRBD2. The CDR3 has 16 residues. Germline lookup yields CDR1 MNHNY and CDR2 SVGAGI (reference sequence). After removal of 4 bases from V and 2 bases from J, the junction contained 8 bases not matched to a gene. The CDR3 reads CASSLWRSGGAYEQYF. CDR3 coding DNA: TGTGCCAGCAGTTTGTGGAGGAGCGGGGGGGCCTACGAGCAGTACTTC.

This clone was recorded a few times. This chain links TRBV5-4 with TRBJ2-7; tentative D call: TRBD2 (5 bases). The CDR3 covers 14 residues. Deletions cut 3 bases from V and 2 bases from J, with 12 bases between. Germline V gene sequence: CDR1 SGHNT, CDR2 YYREEE (reference sequence). In DNA, the CDR3 is TGTGCCAGCAGCTCGGCCGGGATAGCCTACGAGCAGTACTTC. This encodes CASSSAGIAYEQYF. Full variable domain (outside the CDR3, taken from reference TRBV5-4 and TRBJ2-7): ETGVTQSPTHLIKTRGQQVTLRCSSQSGHNTVSWYQQALGQGPQFIFQYYREEENGRGNFPPRFSGLQFPNYSSELNVNALELDDSALYLCASSSAGIAYEQYFGPGTRLTVT.

The chain has TRBV6-1 and TRBJ1-6; the D gene is possibly TRBD1 (6 bases). CDR3 length: 15 residues. Deletions cut 2 bases from V and 4 bases from J, with 9 bases between. Germline CDR1 and CDR2: MNHNS and SASEGT. The CDR3 region is CASSEHGTYNSPLHF. The CDR3 bases are TGTGCCAGCAGTGAACACGGGACATATAATTCACCCCTCCACTTT.

This chain connects TRBV7-9 to TRBJ1-5; D perhaps matches TRBD1 (6 bases). The germline V gene has CDR1 SEHNR and CDR2 FQNEAQ (reference sequence). The CDR3 sequence is 15 residues long. Trimming shortened V by 5 bases and J by 7 bases, and 18 bases separated the two germline ends. The CDR3 DNA is TGTGCCAGCAGCGTGGGTCCGGGGGGCGCGCAGCCCCAGCATTTT. Protein product: CASSVGPGGAQPQHF.

This chain joins TRBV19 and TRBJ1-5, with 8 nucleotides matching TRBD1. After removal of 7 bases from V and 2 bases from J, the junction contained 10 bases not matched to a gene. The CDR3 extends over 16 amino acids. Germline lookup yields CDR1 LNHDA and CDR2 SQIVND (reference sequence). The CDR3 here is CASNTRTGFGNQPQHF. The CDR3 bases are TGTGCCAGTAATACCCGGACAGGGTTTGGCAATCAGCCCCAGCATTTT.

This clone is categorized as hyperexpanded. The sample has other DNA sequences that encode this CDR3 too. V and J are TRBV18 and TRBJ1-2; D remains ambiguous. V lost 0 bases to trimming and J lost 0 bases, with 8 bases between them. This CDR3 contains 15 residues. Per the germline V gene, CDR1 is KGHSH and CDR2 is LQKENI. CDR3 loop: CASSPPAGTNYGYTF. CDR3 coding DNA: TGTGCCAGCTCACCACCAGCGGGTACTAACTATGGCTACACCTTC.

About this clone: The sample contains more than one DNA sequence encoding this CDR3. The rearrangement joins TRBV11-2 to TRBJ2-5; TRBD2 agrees at 7 bases. V trimming: 1 base; J trimming: 2 bases; junction bases outside the gene matches: 4. Germline V gives CDR1 SGHAT, CDR2 FQNNGV. The CDR3 is made up of 15 amino acids. The DNA for the CDR3 is TGTGCCAGCAGCTTAGGCGGGGGTTCTCAAGAGACCCAGTACTTC. Amino acid sequence: CASSLGGGSQETQYF.

The rearrangement links TRBV19 to TRBJ2-5; 11 nucleotides align to TRBD2. Germline V gives CDR1 LNHDA, CDR2 SQIVND (reference sequence). V lost 2 bases and J lost 6; bases outside the gene matches: 5. The CDR3 consists of 15 residues. Here the CDR3 DNA reads TGTGCCAGTAGTATAAGTACTAGCGGGGGCCAGACCCAGTACTTC. Residues: CASSISTSGGQTQYF.

This clone is medium-sized. V usage is TRBV23-1 and J usage is TRBJ2-7, with 7 positions matching TRBD1. TRBV23-1 has ORF status, its function being uncertain. CDR3 length equals 15 residues. The junction had 5 bases not matched to a gene; V was cut back by 3 bases and J by 0 bases. The CDR3 loop is CASSHRQGSSYEQYF. The CDR3 nucleotides read TGCGCCAGCAGTCACAGACAGGGTAGCTCCTACGAGCAGTACTTC.

This chain links TRBV5-4 with TRBJ2-5; TRBD1 aligns across 8 bases. V shed 3 bases and J 9 bases; nucleotides not matched to a gene: 16. CDR1 and CDR2 from the germline V gene are SGHNT and YYREEE (reference sequence). This CDR3 spans 16 amino acids. The CDR3 DNA reads TGTGCCAGCAGCTCGCCAGGACAGGGCAAGAGAAGGGCCCAGTACTTC. This encodes CASSSPGQGKRRAQYF.